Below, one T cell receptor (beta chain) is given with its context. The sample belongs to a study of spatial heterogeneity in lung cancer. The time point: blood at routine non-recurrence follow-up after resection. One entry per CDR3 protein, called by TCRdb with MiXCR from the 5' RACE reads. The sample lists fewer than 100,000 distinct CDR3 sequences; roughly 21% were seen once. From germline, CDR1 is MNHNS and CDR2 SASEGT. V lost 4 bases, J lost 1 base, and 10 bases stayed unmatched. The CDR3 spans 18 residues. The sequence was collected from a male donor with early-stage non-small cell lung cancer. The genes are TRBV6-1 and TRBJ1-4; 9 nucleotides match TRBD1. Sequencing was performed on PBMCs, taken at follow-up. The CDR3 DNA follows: TGTGCCAGCAGTGTGCCGGGACAGGGAGGGTTAACTAATGAAAAACTGTTTTTT. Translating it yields CASSVPGQGGLTNEKLFF.